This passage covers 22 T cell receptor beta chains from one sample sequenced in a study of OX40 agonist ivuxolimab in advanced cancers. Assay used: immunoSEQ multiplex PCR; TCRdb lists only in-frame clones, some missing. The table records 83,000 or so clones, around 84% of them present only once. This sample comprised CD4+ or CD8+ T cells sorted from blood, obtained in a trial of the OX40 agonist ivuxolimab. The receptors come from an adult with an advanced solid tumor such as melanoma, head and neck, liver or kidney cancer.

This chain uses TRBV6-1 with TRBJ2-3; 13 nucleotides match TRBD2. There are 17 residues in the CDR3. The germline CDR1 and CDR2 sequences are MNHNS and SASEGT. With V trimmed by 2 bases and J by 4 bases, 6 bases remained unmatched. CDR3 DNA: TGTGCCAGCAGTGAACGGCGCGGACTAGCGGGGGCAGATACGCAGTATTTT. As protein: CASSERRGLAGADTQYF.

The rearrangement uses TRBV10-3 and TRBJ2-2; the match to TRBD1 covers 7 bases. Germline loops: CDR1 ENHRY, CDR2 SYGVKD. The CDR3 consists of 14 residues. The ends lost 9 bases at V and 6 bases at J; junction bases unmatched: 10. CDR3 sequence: CAIGDRVSAGELFF. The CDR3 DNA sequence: TGTGCCATAGGAGACAGGGTATCGGCCGGGGAGCTGTTTTTT.

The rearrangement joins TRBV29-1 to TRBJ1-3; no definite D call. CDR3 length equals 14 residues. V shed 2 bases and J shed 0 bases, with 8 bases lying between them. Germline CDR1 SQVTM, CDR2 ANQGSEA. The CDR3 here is CSVERTDSGNTIYF. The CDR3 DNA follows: TGCAGCGTTGAAAGAACAGACTCTGGAAACACCATATATTTT.

Here the CDR3 reads CASSYGGGSTDTQYF. The CDR3 DNA reads as TGTGCCAGCTCATATGGCGGGGGCAGCACAGATACGCAGTATTTT. The chain links TRBV18 to TRBJ2-3, with D maybe TRBD2 (7 bases). Between the trimmed V and J ends, which lost 5 bases and 0 bases, there was a span of 12 bases. In germline, CDR1 is KGHSH, CDR2 LQKENI. The CDR3 loop spans 15 amino acids. The complete variable domain, with remaining parts taken from reference TRBV18 and TRBJ2-3, reads NAGVMQNPRHLVRRRGQEARLRCSPMKGHSHVYWYRQLPEEGLKFMVYLQKENIIDESGMPKERFSAEFPKEGPSILRIQQVVRGDSAAYFCASSYGGGSTDTQYFGPGTRLTVL.

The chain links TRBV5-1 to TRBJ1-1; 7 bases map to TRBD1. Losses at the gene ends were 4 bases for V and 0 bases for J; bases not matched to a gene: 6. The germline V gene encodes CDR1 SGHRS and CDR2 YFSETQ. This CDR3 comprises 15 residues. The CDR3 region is CASSVAQGVNTEAFF. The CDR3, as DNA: TGCGCCAGCAGCGTGGCGCAGGGGGTGAACACTGAAGCTTTCTTT.

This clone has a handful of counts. CDR3 residues: CASSPQGAQHYEQYF. For the CDR3, the DNA is TGTGCCAGCAGCCCACAGGGGGCCCAACACTACGAGCAGTACTTC. This rearrangement joins TRBV7-3 to TRBJ2-7, with 9 nucleotides matching TRBD1. The V and J ends lost 5 bases and 3 bases, in that order; junction bases with no gene match: 8. Looked up from germline, CDR1 is SGHTA and CDR2 is FQGTGA. CDR3 length: 15 residues.

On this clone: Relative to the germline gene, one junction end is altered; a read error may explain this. CDR3 nucleotides: TGTGCCAGCACCGTAGCAGGGTCGGGCAGTGAGCAGTTCTTC. Its translation is CASTVAGSGSEQFF. The rearrangement uses TRBV9 and TRBJ2-1; TRBD1 is a possible D gene (5 bases). The CDR3 totals 14 residues. Germline CDR1 SGDLS, CDR2 YYNGEE.

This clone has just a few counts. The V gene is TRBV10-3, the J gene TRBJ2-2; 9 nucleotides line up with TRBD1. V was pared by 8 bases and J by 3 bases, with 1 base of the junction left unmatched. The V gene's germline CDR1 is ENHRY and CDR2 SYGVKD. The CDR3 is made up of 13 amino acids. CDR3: CAIRQGDTGELFF. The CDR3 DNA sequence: TGTGCCATCCGACAGGGGGACACCGGGGAGCTGTTTTTT.

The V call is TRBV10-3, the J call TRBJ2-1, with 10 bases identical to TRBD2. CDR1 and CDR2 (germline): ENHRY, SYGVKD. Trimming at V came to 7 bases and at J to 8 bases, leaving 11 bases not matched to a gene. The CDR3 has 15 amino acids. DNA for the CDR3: TGTGCCATCACCCGTGAAGCGGGGGGGCCGTATGAGCAGTTCTTC. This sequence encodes CAITREAGGPYEQFF.

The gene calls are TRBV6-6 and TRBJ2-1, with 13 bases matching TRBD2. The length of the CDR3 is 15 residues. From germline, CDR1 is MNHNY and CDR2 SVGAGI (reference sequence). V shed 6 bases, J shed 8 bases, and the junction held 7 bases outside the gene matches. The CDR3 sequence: CASRQTSGGVDEQFF. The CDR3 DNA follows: TGTGCCAGCAGACAAACTAGCGGGGGGGTCGATGAGCAGTTCTTC.

The CDR3 DNA follows: TGTGCCAGCAGCTTGGTGGGCGGATCTTACAATGAGCAGTTCTTC. It specifies CASSLVGGSYNEQFF. V gene TRBV5-6 combines with J gene TRBJ2-1; no reliable D call. V lost 0 bases and J lost 4, with 11 bases in between. Looked up from germline, CDR1 is SGHDT and CDR2 is YYEEEE. This CDR3 region has 15 residues.

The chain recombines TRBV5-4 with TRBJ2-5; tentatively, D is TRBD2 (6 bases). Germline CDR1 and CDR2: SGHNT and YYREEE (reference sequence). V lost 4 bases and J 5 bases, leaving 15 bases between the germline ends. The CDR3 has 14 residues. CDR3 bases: TGTGCCAGCAGCCCCGGAGGGAGAGGGGAGACCCAGTACTTC. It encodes CASSPGGRGETQYF.

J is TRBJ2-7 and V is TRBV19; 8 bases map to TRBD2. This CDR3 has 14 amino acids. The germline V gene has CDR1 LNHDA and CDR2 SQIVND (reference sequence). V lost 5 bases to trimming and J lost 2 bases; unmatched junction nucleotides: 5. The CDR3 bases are TGTGCCAGTAGTTCCCTAGCGGGTCCCTACGAGCAGTACTTC. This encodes CASSSLAGPYEQYF.

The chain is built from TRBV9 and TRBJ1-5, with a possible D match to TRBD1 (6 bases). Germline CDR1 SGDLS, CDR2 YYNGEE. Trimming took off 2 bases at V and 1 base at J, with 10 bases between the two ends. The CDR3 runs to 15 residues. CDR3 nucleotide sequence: TGTGCCAGCAGCGTCACCGGGGGCAGCAATCAGCCCCAGCATTTT. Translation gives CASSVTGGSNQPQHF.

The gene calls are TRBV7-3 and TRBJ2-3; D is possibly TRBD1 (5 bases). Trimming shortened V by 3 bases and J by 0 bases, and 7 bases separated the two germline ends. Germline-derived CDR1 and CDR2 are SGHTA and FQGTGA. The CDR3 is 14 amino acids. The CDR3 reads CASSLGHSTDTQYF. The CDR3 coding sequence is TGTGCCAGCAGCTTGGGGCATAGCACAGATACGCAGTATTTT.

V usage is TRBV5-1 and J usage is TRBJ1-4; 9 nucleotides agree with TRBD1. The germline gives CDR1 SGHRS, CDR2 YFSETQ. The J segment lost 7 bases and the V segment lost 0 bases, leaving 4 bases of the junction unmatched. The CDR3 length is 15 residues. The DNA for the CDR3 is TGCGCCAGCAGCTTGGGGGACAGGGCTGGTGAAAAACTGTTTTTT. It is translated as CASSLGDRAGEKLFF.

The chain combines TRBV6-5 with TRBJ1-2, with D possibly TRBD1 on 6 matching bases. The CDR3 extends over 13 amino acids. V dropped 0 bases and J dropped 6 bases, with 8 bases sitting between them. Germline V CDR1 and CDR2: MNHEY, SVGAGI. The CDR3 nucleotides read TGTGCCAGCAGTTACTCGAGGGGGAATGGCTACACCTTC. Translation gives CASSYSRGNGYTF.

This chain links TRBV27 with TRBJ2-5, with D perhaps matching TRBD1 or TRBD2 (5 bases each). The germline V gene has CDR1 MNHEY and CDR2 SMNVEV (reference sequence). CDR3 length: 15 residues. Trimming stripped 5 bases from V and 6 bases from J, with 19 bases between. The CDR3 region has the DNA TGTGCCAGCAGTCCGCCGGGACGATCAATTCAGACCCAGTACTTC. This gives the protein CASSPPGRSIQTQYF.

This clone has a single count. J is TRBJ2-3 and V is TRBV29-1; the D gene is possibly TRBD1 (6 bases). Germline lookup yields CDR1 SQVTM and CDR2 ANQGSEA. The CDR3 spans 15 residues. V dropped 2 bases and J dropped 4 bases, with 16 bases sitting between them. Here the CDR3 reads CSVENRVVGADTQYF. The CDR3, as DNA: TGCAGCGTTGAAAACAGGGTTGTTGGGGCAGATACGCAGTATTTT.

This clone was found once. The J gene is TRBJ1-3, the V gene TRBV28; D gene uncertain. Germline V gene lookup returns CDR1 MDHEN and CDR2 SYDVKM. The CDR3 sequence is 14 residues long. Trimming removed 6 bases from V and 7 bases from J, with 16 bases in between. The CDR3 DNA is TGTGCCAGCAGCCCGTCGATCTGGAGGAACACCATATATTTT. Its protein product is CASSPSIWRNTIYF. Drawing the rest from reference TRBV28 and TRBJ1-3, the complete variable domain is DVKVTQSSRYLVKRTGEKVFLECVQDMDHENMFWYRQDPGLGLRLIYFSYDVKMKEKGDIPEGYSVSREKKERFSLILESASTNQTSMYLCASSPSIWRNTIYFGEGSWLTVV.

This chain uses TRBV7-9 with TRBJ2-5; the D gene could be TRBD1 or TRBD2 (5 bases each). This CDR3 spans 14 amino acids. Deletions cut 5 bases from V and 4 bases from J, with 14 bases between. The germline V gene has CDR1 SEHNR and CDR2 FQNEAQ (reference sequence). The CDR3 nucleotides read TGTGCCAGCAGCCATTGGGGGACGGCAGAGACCCAGTACTTC. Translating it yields CASSHWGTAETQYF.

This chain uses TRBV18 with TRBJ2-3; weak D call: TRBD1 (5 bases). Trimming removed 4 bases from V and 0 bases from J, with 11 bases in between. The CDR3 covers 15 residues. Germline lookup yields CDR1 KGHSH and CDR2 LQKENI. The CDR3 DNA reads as TGTGCCAGCTCACGAGGACAAATAAGCACAGATACGCAGTATTTT. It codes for CASSRGQISTDTQYF.